This record covers a single T cell receptor beta chain. The table came from immunoSEQ multiplex PCR; TCRdb's copy has only in-frame clones and leaves some out. The profile covers roughly 62,000 clones, with about 80% appearing a single time and about 9.2% taken by the ten largest. The data were obtained in a study of blood T cell repertoires in COVID-19. About the study: Acute and convalescent COVID-19 specimens originated in the United States, Italy and Spain. PBMCs, B-cell-depleted T cells, or T cells provided the cDNA or gDNA that made up the material.

Trimming removed 1 base at V and 2 bases at J, with 5 bases between. This CDR3 is built from 13 residues. Germline values: CDR1 LNHDA, CDR2 SQIVND (reference sequence). While infection was still active, Seattle patients were enrolled and then followed longitudinally. This receptor was obtained from a man aged 80 or over with COVID-19, enrolled during active disease. V is TRBV19 and J is TRBJ2-5; no clear D gene. The sample consisted of peripheral blood. CDR3: CASSIGRQETQYF. CDR3 nucleotides: TGTGCCAGTAGTATAGGTAGACAAGAGACCCAGTACTTC.